These 19 T cell receptor beta chains were all obtained from the same sample, sequenced in a study of cytomegalovirus exposure and HLA in healthy donors. Vbeta (60) and Jbeta (13) primers were used in the PCR. Produced via immunoSEQ multiplex PCR; TCRdb's table is partial and in-frame only. Here the sample spans 150,000 or so clones, roughly 80% being singletons. Sequenced: PBMCs. The origin of the receptors is a female donor in good health and CMV-seronegative.

V and J are TRBV2 and TRBJ2-1; TRBD2 might be the D (6 bases). The CDR3 has 14 residues. Trimming pared 7 bases from V and 7 bases from J, leaving 17 bases between. The germline V gene has CDR1 SNHLY and CDR2 FYNNEI. In DNA form, the CDR3 reads TGTGCCAGCAACGTACTCAGCGGGTCGAATGAGCAGTTCTTC. Its translation: CASNVLSGSNEQFF.

The chain is built from TRBV6-5 and TRBJ1-5, with no clear D. V was shortened by 2 bases and J by 0 bases, with 8 bases between the two germline ends. The germline V gene encodes CDR1 MNHEY and CDR2 SVGAGI. This CDR3 contains 15 residues. The CDR3 bases are TGTGCCAGCAGTTACGCCTACGCTAGCAATCAGCCCCAGCATTTT. Encoded protein: CASSYAYASNQPQHF.

The chain joins TRBV5-6 to TRBJ1-2, with 11 bases identical to TRBD1. J gave up 4 bases and V 2 bases, and 4 bases lay outside the gene matches. This CDR3 is built from 15 residues. In germline, CDR1 is SGHDT, CDR2 YYEEEE. CDR3 nucleotide sequence: TGTGCCAGCAGCTTTTCCGGGACAGGGGGCTATGGCTACACCTTC. Protein: CASSFSGTGGYGYTF.

The CDR3 region has the DNA TGTGCCAGCAGCTTTATAGCGGGAGGCGCCTACGAGCAGTACTTC. Its translation: CASSFIAGGAYEQYF. The chain couples TRBV7-9 to TRBJ2-7; 10 positions match TRBD2. The V gene's germline CDR1 is SEHNR and CDR2 FQNEAQ (reference sequence). V trimming: 3 bases; J trimming: 2 bases; junction bases outside the gene matches: 4. This CDR3 comprises 15 residues.

This clone was counted between two and nine times. J is TRBJ2-2 and V is TRBV5-1, with D possibly being TRBD2 (5 bases). Germline CDR1 SGHRS, CDR2 YFSETQ. Deletions cut 4 bases from V and 10 bases from J, with 17 bases between. The CDR3 totals 14 residues. The CDR3 is CASSPLDWLAELFF. The CDR3 bases are TGCGCCAGCAGCCCGTTGGACTGGCTCGCGGAGCTGTTTTTT. Combining the CDR3 with reference TRBV5-1 and TRBJ2-2 gives the whole variable domain KAGVTQTPRYLIKTRGQQVTLSCSPISGHRSVSWYQQTPGQGLQFLFEYFSETQRNKGNFPGRFSGRQFSNSRSEMNVSTLELGDSALYLCASSPLDWLAELFFGEGSRLTVL.

The chain is built from TRBV6-5 and TRBJ2-2; 7 positions agree with TRBD2. In germline, CDR1 is MNHEY, CDR2 SVGAGI. This CDR3 spans 14 amino acids. Trimming at V came to 7 bases and at J to 1 base, leaving 3 bases not matched to a gene. CDR3 in amino acids: CASTQRENTGELFF. In DNA form, the CDR3 reads TGTGCCAGCACCCAGCGGGAGAACACCGGGGAGCTGTTTTTT.

This chain joins TRBV19 and TRBJ2-2; 9 bases align to TRBD1. The CDR3 is 15 residues long. Germline V gives CDR1 LNHDA, CDR2 SQIVND (reference sequence). J was trimmed by 6 bases and V by 9 bases; bases with no gene match: 11. The CDR3 sequence is CASGTGKNSAGELFF. CDR3 nucleotides: TGTGCCAGCGGGACAGGGAAGAACTCCGCCGGGGAGCTGTTTTTT.

The chain uses TRBV11-2 and TRBJ2-3; D unresolved. Trimming removed 1 base at V and 0 bases at J, with 5 bases between. Germline V CDR1 and CDR2: SGHAT, FQNNGV. CDR3 length: 14 amino acids. CDR3 sequence reads: CASSLGRSTDTQYF. As DNA, the CDR3 is TGTGCCAGCAGCTTAGGCAGGAGCACAGATACGCAGTATTTT. The full variable domain, with the rest looked up from reference TRBV11-2 and TRBJ2-3, is EAGVAQSPRYKIIEKRQSVAFWCNPISGHATLYWYQQILGQGPKLLIQFQNNGVVDDSQLPKDRFSAERLKGVDSTLKIQPAKLEDSAVYLCASSLGRSTDTQYFGPGTRLTVL.

The chain employs TRBV19 and TRBJ2-5, with D perhaps TRBD1 (6 bases). Germline lookup yields CDR1 LNHDA and CDR2 SQIVND (reference sequence). Trimming took 6 bases from V and 5 from J, leaving 13 bases between them. This CDR3 has 13 residues. The DNA for the CDR3 is TGTGCCAGTAGCCTAACAGGGATCGAGACCCAGTACTTC. It yields the protein CASSLTGIETQYF. The variable domain in full, completed from reference TRBV19 and TRBJ2-5, reads DGGITQSPKYLFRKEGQNVTLSCEQNLNHDAMYWYRQDPGQGLRLIYYSQIVNDFQKGDIAEGYSVSREKKESFPLTVTSAQKNPTAFYLCASSLTGIETQYFGPGTRLLVL.

This clone appeared a few times. The gene calls are TRBV2 and TRBJ2-7; D possibly corresponds to TRBD1 (6 bases). The V end was cut by 5 bases, the J end by 5 bases, with 10 bases between. The length of the CDR3 is 12 residues. In germline, CDR1 is SNHLY, CDR2 FYNNEI. The CDR3 loop is CASSQGRDEQYF. The CDR3 coding sequence is TGTGCCAGCAGTCAGGGGAGAGACGAGCAGTACTTC.

This chain's CDR3 is CASSLSTSGRTRYEQYF. The CDR3 bases are TGTGCCAGCAGCTTATCCACTAGCGGGAGGACGCGCTACGAGCAGTACTTC. The V and J genes are TRBV5-6 and TRBJ2-7; 12 positions match TRBD2. After removal of 2 bases from V and 3 bases from J, the junction contained 9 bases not matched to a gene. The germline CDR1 and CDR2 sequences are SGHDT and YYEEEE. CDR3 length: 17 residues.

This chain connects TRBV9 to TRBJ1-5; the match to TRBD1 covers 9 bases. Germline V CDR1 and CDR2: SGDLS, YYNGEE. The length of the CDR3 is 16 residues. V dropped 0 bases and J dropped 6; count of bases not matched to a gene: 7. The CDR3 protein is CASSVGTGVFGQPQHF. As DNA, the CDR3 is TGTGCCAGCAGCGTAGGGACAGGGGTCTTCGGTCAGCCCCAGCATTTT.

V is TRBV7-2 and J is TRBJ2-1; 15 nucleotides match TRBD2. V was pared by 5 bases and J by 7 bases, with 9 bases of the junction left unmatched. CDR3 length: 17 residues. Looked up from germline, CDR1 is SGHTA and CDR2 is FQGNSA. CDR3: CASSGLAGGTGNNEQFF. CDR3 coding DNA: TGTGCCAGCAGCGGACTAGCGGGAGGGACGGGGAATAATGAGCAGTTCTTC.

The chain recombines TRBV18 with TRBJ1-3, with 7 bases lining up with TRBD1. There are 15 residues in the CDR3. Unmatched junction bases numbered 2, after V lost 1 base and J lost 2 bases. The germline V gene has CDR1 KGHSH and CDR2 LQKENI. The CDR3 loop reads CASSPQGAPGNTIYF. The CDR3, as DNA: TGTGCCAGCTCACCACAGGGGGCACCTGGAAACACCATATATTTT.

V and J are TRBV5-4 and TRBJ1-1; no clear D. CDR1 and CDR2 from the germline V gene are SGHNT and YYREEE (reference sequence). Trimming pared 0 bases from V and 5 bases from J, leaving 14 bases between. CDR3 length: 15 amino acids. The CDR3 coding sequence is TGTGCCAGCAGCTTGGGGCCCTTAACGAGGACTGAAGCTTTCTTT. It yields the protein CASSLGPLTRTEAFF.

CDR3: CASSFRWLAGVTDTQYF. The CDR3 DNA is TGTGCCAGCAGCTTCCGGTGGCTAGCGGGTGTGACAGATACGCAGTATTTT. The chain carries TRBV5-6 and TRBJ2-3, with 8 positions matching TRBD2. This CDR3 comprises 17 residues. Germline CDR1 and CDR2: SGHDT and YYEEEE. V trimming: 2 bases; J trimming: 3 bases; junction bases outside the gene matches: 11. The full variable domain, in which reference TRBV5-6 and TRBJ2-3 provide the parts outside the CDR3, is DAGVTQSPTHLIKTRGQQVTLRCSPKSGHDTVSWYQQALGQGPQFIFQYYEEEERQRGNFPDRFSGHQFPNYSSELNVNALLLGDSALYLCASSFRWLAGVTDTQYFGPGTRLTVL.

This sequence joins TRBV9 and TRBJ2-2; 11 bases are a match to TRBD2. V lost 0 bases to trimming and J lost 4 bases; unmatched junction nucleotides: 2. The CDR3 loop spans 16 amino acids. The V gene's germline CDR1 is SGDLS and CDR2 YYNGEE. The DNA of the CDR3 is TGTGCCAGCAGCGTAGAACTAGCGGGAGTCACCGGGGAGCTGTTTTTT. It is translated as CASSVELAGVTGELFF.

J is TRBJ2-1 and V is TRBV4-1; 7 bases line up with TRBD2. This CDR3 region has 15 residues. V was pared by 4 bases and J by 3 bases, with 6 bases of the junction left unmatched. Germline V gives CDR1 MGHRA, CDR2 YSYEKL. The CDR3 protein is CASSPQGLIYNEQFF. CDR3 bases: TGCGCCAGCAGCCCCCAGGGACTAATCTACAATGAGCAGTTCTTC.

V and J are TRBV15 and TRBJ1-1; 7 bases map to TRBD1. The germline CDR1 and CDR2 sequences are LNHNV and YYDKDF (reference sequence). This CDR3 has 16 amino acids. The V gene end was trimmed by 3 bases and the J gene end by 1 base; junction bases not matched to a gene: 8. CDR3 amino acids: CATSSRRGQRNTEAFF. DNA of the CDR3: TGTGCCACCAGCAGTCGCCGGGGACAGCGGAACACTGAAGCTTTCTTT. The full variable domain, rest sourced from reference TRBV15 and TRBJ1-1, is DAMVIQNPRYQVTQFGKPVTLSCSQTLNHNVMYWYQQKSSQAPKLLFHYYDKDFNNEADTPDNFQSRRPNTSFCFLDIRSPGLGDTAMYLCATSSRRGQRNTEAFFGQGTRLTVV.